The 30 T cell receptor beta chains reported below all come from one sample, sequenced in a study of graft-versus-host responses after intestinal transplantation. TCRdb's table, derived via immunoSEQ multiplex PCR, lists solely in-frame clones and lacks some. The sample records roughly 9,700 clones, roughly 29% being singletons. This specimen consisted of alloreactive CD4+ T cells from a mixed lymphocyte reaction culture, obtained before transplantation. Subset here: CFSE-low proliferating T cells sorted from roughly six-day pre-transplant mixed lymphocyte reaction (GvH or HvG direction). The origin of the receptors is a human patient who was an organ donor for intestinal transplantation.

The rearrangement uses TRBV30 and TRBJ1-2; tentatively, D is TRBD1 (5 bases). Trimming stripped 7 bases from V and 2 bases from J, with 11 bases between. Germline values: CDR1 GTSNPN, CDR2 SVGIG (reference sequence). This CDR3 contains 12 residues. The CDR3 DNA is TGTGCCTTGGAGACAGCCAACTATGGCTACACCTTC. It is translated as CALETANYGYTF.

The genes are TRBV7-6 and TRBJ2-4, with 8 bases matching TRBD1. Germline values: CDR1 SGHVS, CDR2 FNYEAQ. Trimming at V came to 1 base and at J to 0 bases, leaving 14 bases not matched to a gene. The CDR3 length is 20 residues. This CDR3 reads CASSLDVSGGSGEAKNIQYF. CDR3 DNA: TGTGCCAGCAGCTTAGATGTGTCAGGGGGCAGCGGCGAAGCCAAAAACATTCAGTACTTC.

This clone was detected a few times. The genes are TRBV21-1 and TRBJ1-3; whether TRBD1, the table's D call, matches the DNA was not checked. TRBV21-1 is deemed a pseudogene. This CDR3 region has 16 residues. The CDR3 here is CASSKGVDSSGNTIYF. CDR3 sequence (DNA): TGTGCCAGCAGCAAAGGAGTCGACAGTTCTGGAAACACCATATATTTT.

The table lists this clone with a few counts. V is TRBV6-6 and J is TRBJ1-2, with no clear D. CDR3 length equals 12 residues. Trimming pared 5 bases from V and 2 bases from J, leaving 6 bases between. From germline, CDR1 is MNHNY and CDR2 SVGAGI (reference sequence). The CDR3 region is CASSVRNYGYTF. For the CDR3, the DNA is TGTGCCAGCAGTGTCAGAAACTATGGCTACACCTTC.

Comment on this clone: The same CDR3 can be traced to other DNA sequences in this sample. As DNA, the CDR3 is TGCGCCAGCAACGGGGGATTGAATCAGCCCCAGCATTTT. Translation: CASNGGLNQPQHF. This chain connects TRBV4-1 to TRBJ1-5; weak D call: TRBD1 (5 bases). Germline assignment: CDR1 MGHRA and CDR2 YSYEKL. This CDR3 region has 13 residues. V lost 7 bases to trimming and J lost 4 bases, with 11 bases between them.

In this sample, this clone turned up a few times. The chain recombines TRBV2 with TRBJ2-1; 8 nucleotides match TRBD2. The V and J ends lost 7 bases and 4 bases, in that order; junction bases with no gene match: 9. Germline V gene sequence: CDR1 SNHLY, CDR2 FYNNEI. CDR3 length equals 15 residues. The CDR3 nucleotides read TGTGCCAGCAAGGTGGGGACTAGTTCATACAATGAGCAGTTCTTC. It encodes CASKVGTSSYNEQFF.

This chain links TRBV9 with TRBJ1-1, with D possibly being TRBD1 (5 bases). CDR3 size: 14 residues. In germline, CDR1 is SGDLS, CDR2 YYNGEE. V lost 2 bases and J lost 6, with 14 bases in between. CDR3 DNA sequence: TGTGCCAGCAGCGTCGGGGGAGCAGGCGCTGAAGCTTTCTTT. It encodes CASSVGGAGAEAFF.

This clone was detected only a few times. The V gene is TRBV7-8, the J gene TRBJ2-2; 7 nucleotides agree with TRBD1. The V segment lost 4 bases and the J segment 2 bases; nucleotides outside the gene matches: 4. This CDR3 comprises 15 residues. From germline, CDR1 is SGHVS and CDR2 FQNEAQ. The CDR3 region has the DNA TGTGCCAGCAGCTCAGGGGGTTCCAACACCGGGGAGCTGTTTTTT. Protein sequence: CASSSGGSNTGELFF.

This clone is medium-sized (0.01 to 0.1%) within its sample. The chain has TRBV5-4 and TRBJ1-5, with 8 bases matching TRBD1. Germline CDR1 is SGHNT and CDR2 is YYREEE (reference sequence). V shed 2 bases and J 7 bases; nucleotides not matched to a gene: 8. The CDR3 runs 15 residues. The chain's CDR3 is CASSFQGASGQPQHF. The CDR3 bases are TGTGCCAGCAGCTTTCAGGGGGCCTCCGGGCAGCCCCAGCATTTT.

This clone was counted a few times. V and J are TRBV30 and TRBJ1-3, with D possibly being TRBD1 (6 bases). Germline assignment: CDR1 GTSNPN and CDR2 SVGIG (reference sequence). This CDR3 is 14 amino acids long. The V gene lost 3 bases and the J gene lost 0 bases, with 9 bases spanning the gap. This CDR3 is CAWSLRGSGNTIYF. CDR3 coding DNA: TGTGCCTGGAGCCTCAGGGGCTCTGGAAACACCATATATTTT.

The V gene is TRBV7-2, the J gene TRBJ2-5; D perhaps matches TRBD1 (5 bases). This CDR3 is 14 amino acids long. CDR1 and CDR2 from the germline V gene are SGHTA and FQGNSA. Trimming removed 5 bases from V and 4 bases from J, with 14 bases in between. In DNA form, the CDR3 reads TGTGCCAGCAGCAAATCAGGGTATGGAGAGACCCAGTACTTC. It yields the protein CASSKSGYGETQYF.

The chain links TRBV13 to TRBJ2-3; D is possibly TRBD2 (6 bases). Germline CDR1 PRHDT, CDR2 FYEKMQ (reference sequence). The CDR3 is 17 residues long. Trimming stripped 2 bases from V and 8 bases from J, with 23 bases between. CDR3: CASSLPSRGIIPRTQYF. The CDR3, as DNA: TGTGCCAGCAGCTTACCCTCCCGGGGGATCATACCCCGTACGCAGTATTTT.

This clone is medium-sized within its sample. The chain uses TRBV5-1 and TRBJ2-7; 10 bases match TRBD2. The germline V gene has CDR1 SGHRS and CDR2 YFSETQ. The CDR3 is 16 amino acids. The trim removed 0 bases at V and 3 bases at J, leaving 6 bases unmatched. CDR3 DNA sequence: TGCGCCAGCAGCTTGGGGCTAGCGGGGGCGGACTACGAGCAGTACTTC. Protein product: CASSLGLAGADYEQYF. The full variable domain, its missing parts supplied by reference TRBV5-1 and TRBJ2-7, is KAGVTQTPRYLIKTRGQQVTLSCSPISGHRSVSWYQQTPGQGLQFLFEYFSETQRNKGNFPGRFSGRQFSNSRSEMNVSTLELGDSALYLCASSLGLAGADYEQYFGPGTRLTVT.

This clone was seen only a few times. This chain connects TRBV4-2 to TRBJ1-5; D remains unclear. The CDR3 has 12 amino acids. The V end was cut by 3 bases, the J end by 4 bases, with 4 bases between. Germline CDR1 is LGHNA and CDR2 is YNFKEQ. The CDR3 reads CASSHRNQPQHF. CDR3 nucleotide sequence: TGTGCCAGCAGCCACAGAAATCAGCCCCAGCATTTT.

This clone was seen only a few times. The V gene is TRBV6-5, the J gene TRBJ1-2; 7 bases are a match to TRBD1. CDR1 MNHEY and CDR2 SVGAGI come from the germline V gene. This CDR3 contains 12 residues. V lost 0 bases, J lost 8 bases, and 0 bases stayed unmatched. The CDR3 reads CASSYSGGGYTF. Written as DNA, the CDR3 is TGTGCCAGCAGTTACTCAGGGGGCGGCTACACCTTC.

The rearrangement joins TRBV7-2 to TRBJ1-2; TRBD1 agrees at 8 bases. Germline CDR1 is SGHTA and CDR2 is FQGNSA. CDR3 length equals 14 residues. V lost 2 bases and J lost 6; bases outside the gene matches: 5. CDR3 region: CASSLSRTGNGYTF. CDR3 DNA: TGTGCCAGCAGCTTAAGCAGGACAGGGAATGGCTACACCTTC. The whole variable domain, filled in from reference TRBV7-2 and TRBJ1-2, reads GAGVSQSPSNKVTEKGKDVELRCDPISGHTALYWYRQSLGQGLEFLIYFQGNSAPDKSGLPSDRFSAERTGGSVSTLTIQRTQQEDSAVYLCASSLSRTGNGYTFGSGTRLTVV.

The chain links TRBV5-1 to TRBJ2-1; D is unresolved. CDR3 length: 15 amino acids. The germline CDR1 and CDR2 sequences are SGHRS and YFSETQ. V dropped 0 bases and J dropped 1 base, with 8 bases sitting between them. CDR3 in amino acids: CASSLAHGSYNEQFF. The DNA of the CDR3 is TGCGCCAGCAGCTTGGCACACGGATCCTACAATGAGCAGTTCTTC.

The chain has TRBV5-1 and TRBJ1-1; perhaps TRBD1 as D (5 bases). Germline CDR1 SGHRS, CDR2 YFSETQ. Trimming took 4 bases from V and 1 from J, leaving 17 bases between them. The CDR3 runs to 16 residues. CDR3 residues: CASSTQSRDSNTEAFF. The CDR3 region has the DNA TGCGCCAGCAGCACCCAGTCGAGGGACTCGAACACTGAAGCTTTCTTT.

The chain combines TRBV11-3 with TRBJ2-2, with D possibly matching TRBD2 (6 bases). Germline V gene sequence: CDR1 SGHNT, CDR2 YENEEA. The length of the CDR3 is 14 residues. Trimming left V 4 bases short and J 1 base short, with 7 bases between. CDR3: CASSSGGNTGELFF. The CDR3 DNA is TGTGCCAGCAGCTCCGGGGGGAACACCGGGGAGCTGTTTTTT.

This CDR3 reads CSVVGGRTDTQYF. For the CDR3, the DNA is TGCAGCGTTGTGGGCGGCCGCACAGATACGCAGTATTTT. The chain carries TRBV29-1 and TRBJ2-3; no definite D call. The CDR3 has 13 residues. V lost 4 bases and J 1 base, leaving 9 bases between the germline ends. Germline assignment: CDR1 SQVTM and CDR2 ANQGSEA.

This clone has a handful of counts. One end of the junction fails to match germline, which may point to a read error. The chain employs TRBV5-3 and TRBJ1-1; D remains ambiguous. TRBV5-3 is flagged as an ORF with uncertain function. The CDR3 loop spans 11 amino acids. The CDR3 coding sequence is TGTGCCAGCAGCTTGGGGACTGAAGCTTTCTTT. Its translation: CASSLGTEAFF.

This sequence joins TRBV7-2 and TRBJ1-2; maybe TRBD1 (5 bases). Germline assignment: CDR1 SGHTA and CDR2 FQGNSA. V was cut by 1 base and J by 2 bases, with 11 bases left in between. CDR3 length equals 15 residues. The CDR3 DNA reads TGTGCCAGCAGCTTAGTGGCAGGGCCAAACTATGGCTACACCTTC. It specifies CASSLVAGPNYGYTF.

In this sample, this clone turned up a few times. J is TRBJ1-1 and V is TRBV5-1, with TRBD1 as a possible D gene (5 bases). Trimming took off 0 bases at V and 4 bases at J, with 19 bases between the two ends. The CDR3 contains 17 residues. Germline loops: CDR1 SGHRS, CDR2 YFSETQ. The CDR3 reads CASSLASPVSRGTEAFF. For the CDR3, the DNA is TGCGCCAGCAGCTTGGCTTCTCCTGTCTCAAGGGGCACTGAAGCTTTCTTT.

By share, this clone ranks as medium-sized. V usage is TRBV5-4 and J usage is TRBJ2-3; TRBD1 matches 8 bases. CDR1 and CDR2 from the germline V gene are SGHNT and YYREEE (reference sequence). The CDR3 loop spans 14 amino acids. V was pared by 0 bases and J by 5 bases, with 2 bases of the junction left unmatched. The CDR3 sequence is CASSLAGGQDTQYF. DNA of the CDR3: TGTGCCAGCAGCTTGGCAGGGGGCCAAGATACGCAGTATTTT.

The chain recombines TRBV21-1 with TRBJ2-7; TRBD2, the table's D call, lacks a check against the DNA. TRBV21-1 is described as a pseudogene. This CDR3 has 15 amino acids. The CDR3 nucleotides are TGTGCCAGCAGCTCCCATGGGGGGGCCGGGTACGAGCAGTACTTC. Residues: CASSSHGGAGYEQYF.

The sample holds a few counts of this clone. J is TRBJ2-3 and V is TRBV5-1, with D hard to call. Germline V gene sequence: CDR1 SGHRS, CDR2 YFSETQ. V was clipped by 4 bases and J by 2 bases, with 11 bases between them. The CDR3 is made up of 14 amino acids. Here the CDR3 reads CASSLVYITDTQYF. In DNA form, the CDR3 reads TGCGCCAGCAGCCTAGTTTATATCACAGATACGCAGTATTTT.

This clone was seen a few times. This chain uses TRBV11-2 with TRBJ1-3, with D unclear. V dropped 5 bases and J dropped 6 bases, with 17 bases sitting between them. Germline CDR1 reads SGHAT; CDR2 reads FQNNGV. The CDR3 contains 15 residues. CDR3 amino acids: CASSQSRGDPNTIYF. CDR3 nucleotide sequence: TGTGCCAGCAGCCAGTCGCGGGGAGATCCAAACACCATATATTTT.

V and J are TRBV12-5 and TRBJ2-5, with D perhaps matching TRBD2 (5 bases). Germline-derived CDR1 and CDR2 are LGHNT and FRNRAP. The V end was cut by 1 base, the J end by 5 bases, with 17 bases between. The CDR3 loop spans 16 amino acids. The CDR3 reads CASGLGLIRERETQYF. The CDR3, as DNA: TGTGCTAGTGGTTTGGGACTGATTAGGGAGCGGGAGACCCAGTACTTC.

This clone was picked up a small number of times. This chain connects TRBV19 to TRBJ1-4; the match to TRBD1 covers 7 bases. Germline V gene data show CDR1 as LNHDA and CDR2 as SQIVND (reference sequence). J was trimmed by 3 bases and V by 8 bases; bases with no gene match: 3. The CDR3 loop spans 13 amino acids. In nucleotides, the CDR3 is TGTGCCAGTTCCGGGACAGCTAATGAAAAACTGTTTTTT. Translated: CASSGTANEKLFF.

The chain couples TRBV5-5 to TRBJ2-2; D not certain. This CDR3 is built from 14 residues. V shed 0 bases and J shed 2 bases, with 5 bases lying between them. CDR1 and CDR2 (germline): SGHKS, YYEKEE (reference sequence). CDR3 coding DNA: TGTGCCAGCAGCTTGGTGGGTAACACCGGGGAGCTGTTTTTT. Its translation: CASSLVGNTGELFF.